This is a list of T cell receptor beta chains from one sample in a study of blood T cell repertoires in COVID-19. Here immunoSEQ multiplex PCR was the method, and the copy in TCRdb shows in-frame clones only, minus some. The table has about 280,000 clones, more than 80% seen once. Sequenced sample: peripheral blood. Receptors originate from a woman in her thirties with active or convalescent COVID-19. Both conserved end residues are part of each CDR3. The D gene is left open where the match is weak. Part of the rows lack a size; the others show once, few, many or a class for expanded clones.

TRBV19,TRBD1,NA,TRBJ1-1,TGTGCCAGTAGTATAAACACAGGGGGCGGAACTGAAGCTTTCTTT,CASSINTGGGTEAFF
TRBV27,TRBD1,NA,TRBJ2-5,TGTGCCAGCAGTACCTCCGGGACAGCCCAAGAGACCCAGTACTTC,CASSTSGTAQETQYF
TRBV25-1,NA,NA,TRBJ1-2,TGTGCCAGCAGTGAGGGCAGGGGCGGCGGCTACACCTTC,CASSEGRGGGYTF
TRBV10-3,TRBD2,NA,TRBJ2-3,TGTGCCATCAGTGAAGCGGGGCAACCCACAGATACGCAGTATTTT,CAISEAGQPTDTQYF
TRBV30,NA,NA,TRBJ2-7,TGTGCCTGGAGTGTCGGGACTTATACTTACGAGCAGTACTTC,CAWSVGTYTYEQYF
TRBV4-3,NA,NA,TRBJ2-2,TGCGCCAGCAGCCCGAGGGCCACCGGTTGTTCCGGGGAGCTGTTTTTT,CASSPRATGCSGELFF
TRBV2,NA,NA,TRBJ1-1,TGTGCCATCCACCGGGGGAACACTGAAGCTTTCTTT,CAIHRGNTEAFF
TRBV3-1/TRBV3-2,TRBD2,NA,TRBJ2-5,TGTGCCAGCAGCCAAGCTCGACTAGCGGGCGGCGAGACCCAGTACTTC,CASSQARLAGGETQYF
TRBV23-1,NA,NA,TRBJ1-3,TGCGCCAGCAGTCACCCCACCTTCAGTGGAGCAGAAAGAAACACCATATATTTT,CASSHPTFSGAERNTIYF
TRBV6-6,TRBD1,NA,TRBJ2-7,TGTGCCAGCACCCTAATCCCTAGGGGGCCTTCCTACGAGCAGTACTTC,CASTLIPRGPSYEQYF
TRBV11-2,TRBD2,NA,TRBJ2-5,TGTGCCAGCGACAGCGGGGGGTTCTGGCAAGAGACCCAGTACTTC,CASDSGGFWQETQYF
TRBV28,NA,NA,TRBJ1-2,TGTGCCAGCAGTTTATTTGGAGGGGCTACCTATGGCTACACCTTC,CASSLFGGATYGYTF
TRBV25-1,NA,few,TRBJ1-4,TGTGCCAGCAGTGACCCCCACAGGGCAAATGAAAAACTGTTTTTT,CASSDPHRANEKLFF
TRBV6-1,NA,NA,TRBJ1-4,TGTGCCAGCAGTGAAGGCCCAGTGCCCAATGAAAAACTGTTTTTT,CASSEGPVPNEKLFF
TRBV3-1/TRBV3-2,TRBD1,NA,TRBJ1-2,TGTGCCAGCAGCCAAGGTCATACAGGGGCTCTGGTGGGGGGCTACACCTTC,CASSQGHTGALVGGYTF
TRBV9,NA,NA,TRBJ1-5,TGTGCCAGCAGCGTCTATAGCAATCAGCCCCAGCATTTT,CASSVYSNQPQHF
TRBV6-2/TRBV6-3,TRBD2,NA,TRBJ2-1,TGTGCCAGCAGTTTGGGACTAGCGGGGGGAGGTGAGCAGTTCTTC,CASSLGLAGGGEQFF
TRBV6-5,TRBD1,few,TRBJ2-7,TGTGCCAGCAAAGGGGGCGCCGAGTCCCGCCACGAGCAGTACTTC,CASKGGAESRHEQYF
TRBV5-6,TRBD1,NA,TRBJ2-7,TGTGCCAGCAGCACCGGGACAGGGGACTACGAGCAGTACTTC,CASSTGTGDYEQYF
TRBV5-1,NA,NA,TRBJ2-7,TGCGCCAGCAGCTTAACTTTCTCCTCCTACGAGCAGTACTTC,CASSLTFSSYEQYF
TRBV7-9,NA,NA,TRBJ2-5,TGTGCCAGCAGCGCCACAGGGTTTGAGACCCAGTACTTC,CASSATGFETQYF
TRBV2,TRBD1,few,TRBJ1-2,TGTGCCAGCAGTGTCTTCTCGGAAGGGGACAGGGTGTCAGATGGCTACACCTTC,CASSVFSEGDRVSDGYTF
TRBV3-1/TRBV3-2,TRBD2,once,TRBJ2-1,TGTGCCAGCAGCCGGGCAGCGGGGGGTTCATTCAATGAGCAGTTCTTC,CASSRAAGGSFNEQFF
TRBV6-5,TRBD1,once,TRBJ1-1,TGTGCCAGCAGTTACGGGACAGGGTTGGAAGCTTTCTTT,CASSYGTGLEAFF
TRBV2,TRBD1,NA,TRBJ2-3,TGTGCCAGCAGGGACAGGGGAGGTACGCAGTATTTT,CASRDRGGTQYF
TRBV7-2,TRBD2,NA,TRBJ2-5,TGTGCCAGCAGCTCGGGACTAGCGGGGGGCCGAGAGACCCAGTACTTC,CASSSGLAGGRETQYF
TRBV18,TRBD1,NA,TRBJ1-1,TGTGCCAGCTCGCGGGACAGGGGAAACACTGAAGCTTTCTTT,CASSRDRGNTEAFF
TRBV5-8,NA,NA,TRBJ1-5,TGTGCCAGCAGCTGGGGGGATCAGCCCCAGCATTTT,CASSWGDQPQHF
TRBV30,NA,NA,TRBJ2-7,TGTGCCTGGAGCCCTTTGCCAGGGGGAGGCTACGAGCAGTACTTC,CAWSPLPGGGYEQYF
TRBV5-4,TRBD1,NA,TRBJ1-2,TGTGCCAGCAGCTTGGTGGCAGGGGGTGGCTATGGCTACACCTTC,CASSLVAGGGYGYTF
TRBV30,NA,NA,TRBJ1-4,TGTGCCTGGAGTTGGGGGGGCAGCGGAAAACTGTTTTTT,CAWSWGGSGKLFF
TRBV7-2,TRBD1,NA,TRBJ2-5,TGTGCCAGCAGCTGGGGGCCGGGACAGGGCGCTCAGACCCAGTACTTC,CASSWGPGQGAQTQYF
TRBV5-6,NA,NA,TRBJ1-1,TGTGCCAGCAGCTTGAGGCGGGGGCTATACACTGAAGCTTTCTTT,CASSLRRGLYTEAFF
TRBV2,NA,NA,TRBJ1-1,TGTGCCAGCAGTGAAGGTATGAACACTGAAGCTTTCTTT,CASSEGMNTEAFF
TRBV5-1,NA,NA,TRBJ2-1,TGCGCCAGCAGCTTGGAGGCGGGATCCTACAATGAGCAGTTCTTC,CASSLEAGSYNEQFF
TRBV6-1,TRBD1,NA,TRBJ2-7,TGTGCCAGCAGTGAGAGGACAGGGGTTTCCTACGAGCAGTACTTC,CASSERTGVSYEQYF
TRBV19,NA,NA,TRBJ1-6,TGTGCCAGTAGTATAGCGGGCAGGGATGATTCACCCCTCCACTTT,CASSIAGRDDSPLHF
TRBV7-9,TRBD1,NA,TRBJ1-1,TGTGCCAGCAGCTTAGACAGGGGAGCTTTCTTT,CASSLDRGAFF
TRBV27,TRBD1,NA,TRBJ2-7,TGTGCCAGCAGTGTCCTTCGAGGGACAGGGGGCCTAGTAGCTCACGAGCAGTACTTC,CASSVLRGTGGLVAHEQYF
TRBV19,TRBD2,NA,TRBJ2-5,TGTGCCAGTAGTATCCTCGGGACTAGCGGGGAGACCCAGTACTTC,CASSILGTSGETQYF
TRBV6-2/TRBV6-3,TRBD1,NA,TRBJ1-2,TGTGCCAGCAGTTACCGAGCCGGGACAGGGGCCTATGGCTACACCTTC,CASSYRAGTGAYGYTF
TRBV6-6,TRBD1,NA,TRBJ1-5,TGTGCCAGCAGAACGACAGGGGAAAACGAGCCCCAGCATTTT,CASRTTGENEPQHF
TRBV29-1,NA,NA,TRBJ2-3,TGCAGCGTTGAAGAGGGGGTCCGAGGGGGTACGCAGTATTTT,CSVEEGVRGGTQYF
TRBV6-5,NA,NA,TRBJ2-3,TGTGCCAGCAGCTTCTTCACAGATACGCAGTATTTT,CASSFFTDTQYF
TRBV20-1,NA,NA,TRBJ2-3,TGCAGTGCTCTTCTTGATACGCAGTATTTT,CSALLDTQYF
TRBV15,TRBD1,NA,TRBJ1-4,TGTGCCACCAGCAGAAACCTCTGGTCGGGACAGGAGGGACTGTTTTTT,CATSRNLWSGQEGLFF
TRBV6-5,NA,NA,TRBJ1-6,TGTGCCAGCAGTATAGGACTCTATAATTCACCCCTCCACTTT,CASSIGLYNSPLHF
TRBV4-1,TRBD1,NA,TRBJ2-3,TGCGCCAGCAGCCAAGCCCCTCCCGAGAACAGGGGGATCACAGATACGCAGTATTTT,CASSQAPPENRGITDTQYF
TRBV6-6,TRBD1,NA,TRBJ2-3,TGTGCCAGCAGCTGGACAGGGGGCACAGATACGCAGTATTTT,CASSWTGGTDTQYF
TRBV9,TRBD1,NA,TRBJ2-1,TGTGCCAGCAGCGCCTCCGGGACAGGGAATGAGCAGTTCTTC,CASSASGTGNEQFF